This TCR beta chain was observed in a study of T cells in Graves' hyperthyroidism and ophthalmopathy. This clonotype showed up many times. Its antigen is not known. General study findings and limits: Blood also contained most expanded thyroid clonotypes above 0.001.

RNA transcripts served as the template for amplifying TCR beta CDR3 regions. TCR CDR3 regions were first amplified by RT-PCR with HTBI primers. MiXCR, run by TCRdb on the multiplex PCR reads, gives a single entry per CDR3 protein. The sample records some 140,000 distinct CDR3 sequences, over 20% being singletons. Uncontrolled infection, other autoimmune disease, pregnancy or lactation excluded patients. Diagnoses rested on clinical symptoms, serum thyroxine and TRAb, thyroid ultrasound and orbital computed tomography. Blood from later-ophthalmopathy patients was taken at first hyperthyroidism diagnosis. The germline gives CDR1 MNHEY, CDR2 SMNVEV (reference sequence). The junction had 5 bases not matched to a gene; V was cut back by 5 bases and J by 4 bases. This CDR3 comprises 13 residues.

The specimen was blood. This clonotype was obtained from a woman aged 50 to 60 with Graves' hyperthyroidism that later progressed to Graves' ophthalmopathy. The rearrangement links TRBV27 to TRBJ2-7, with 7 bases that match TRBD1. In DNA form, the CDR3 reads TGTGCCAGCAGTCGGGACAGTCCGTACGAGCAGTACTTC. Amino acids: CASSRDSPYEQYF.